This entry concerns a single T cell receptor beta chain. As yet, its antigen is unknown. A multiplex PCR was run with 60 Vbeta primers and 13 Jbeta primers. Source study methods: Unique TCR beta chains totaled around 86 million in a later count, with around 10 million of them shared. Method: immunoSEQ multiplex PCR; TCRdb's copy keeps in-frame clones and lacks some. V and J calls and clone size are given by that table; D and trimming were obtained from the DNA. This sample contains 150,000 or so clones. V lost 7 bases and J lost 1, with 10 bases in between. This CDR3 is 13 amino acids long. The germline CDR1 and CDR2 sequences are MDHEN and SYDVKM. The entry originates in a study of cytomegalovirus exposure and HLA in healthy donors. Study-wide results and caveats: The authors judged a highly shared variant cluster likely a sequencing artifact. In an earlier analysis, in some 500 donors, most V segments appeared productive either ~87% or ~30% of the time. An ancestry cluster, one associated with Asian ancestry, reportedly showed fewer N-insertions than the approximately 670-donor mean in a later analysis.

The source is a man aged 25-40 years in good health and CMV-seronegative. V is TRBV28 and J is TRBJ1-1; no clear D. Sequenced material: PBMCs. CDR3 amino acids: CASMRETNTEAFF. The CDR3 DNA is TGTGCCAGCATGAGGGAAACGAACACTGAAGCTTTCTTT.